One sample yielded the 6 T cell receptor beta chains listed below, sequenced in a study of blood T cell repertoires in COVID-19. Sequenced by immunoSEQ multiplex PCR; TCRdb stores in-frame clones only, minus some. Found here are nearly 300,000 clones, 88% of them singletons; the top ten hold 6.9%. Input material: peripheral blood. The receptors here all came from a woman aged 30 to 39 who had recovered from COVID-19.

The V gene is TRBV28, the J gene TRBJ2-1, with 10 positions matching TRBD2. The germline gives CDR1 MDHEN, CDR2 SYDVKM. This CDR3 comprises 15 residues. Germline trimming cut 5 bases from V and 8 bases from J; bases unmatched to any gene: 9. This CDR3 is CASSLSGGAIYEQFF. The CDR3 DNA is TGTGCCAGCAGTCTCAGCGGGGGGGCTATATATGAGCAGTTCTTC.

This clone has a count of ten or more. The CDR3 region is CASSVQTGTGPAGELFF. The CDR3 nucleotides are TGTGCCAGCAGCGTCCAAACCGGGACAGGGCCCGCCGGGGAGCTGTTTTTT. The V and J genes are TRBV9 and TRBJ2-2, with 9 bases aligning to TRBD1. CDR3 length equals 17 residues. Germline V gene lookup returns CDR1 SGDLS and CDR2 YYNGEE. The V segment lost 2 bases and the J segment 6 bases; nucleotides outside the gene matches: 11.

The chain joins TRBV27 to TRBJ2-7, with D perhaps TRBD1 (6 bases). Trimming pared 1 base from V and 2 bases from J, leaving 21 bases between. The CDR3 is 18 amino acids. Germline-derived CDR1 and CDR2 are MNHEY and SMNVEV (reference sequence). The CDR3 nucleotides are TGTGCCAGCAGTTTATTACGATCCGGGACAAAACATCCCTACGAGCAGTACTTC. Protein sequence: CASSLLRSGTKHPYEQYF.

The chain recombines TRBV5-6 with TRBJ2-3; D is possibly TRBD1 (6 bases). Between the trimmed V and J ends, which lost 4 bases and 2 bases, there was a span of 20 bases. The CDR3 is 17 residues long. Germline CDR1 SGHDT, CDR2 YYEEEE. This CDR3 is CASSRGDGDILTDTQYF. The CDR3 nucleotides are TGTGCCAGCAGCCGAGGGGATGGGGACATCCTCACAGATACGCAGTATTTT.

This chain joins TRBV11-3 and TRBJ2-7; the match to TRBD2 covers 8 bases. This CDR3 has 14 amino acids. From germline, CDR1 is SGHNT and CDR2 YENEEA. The V gene end was trimmed by 5 bases and the J gene end by 2 bases; junction bases not matched to a gene: 5. CDR3 nucleotides: TGTGCCAGCAGCGGCAGCGGGAGCACCTACGAGCAGTACTTC. Protein sequence: CASSGSGSTYEQYF.

The J gene is TRBJ2-5, the V gene TRBV19, with 7 bases aligning to TRBD2. This CDR3 is 16 amino acids long. Germline V gene lookup returns CDR1 LNHDA and CDR2 SQIVND (reference sequence). The ends lost 1 base at V and 2 bases at J; junction bases unmatched: 7. Here the CDR3 reads CASSIGGRGGQETQYF. Written as DNA, the CDR3 is TGTGCCAGTAGTATAGGAGGGCGCGGGGGTCAAGAGACCCAGTACTTC.